Shown below are 28 T cell receptor beta chains from a single sample sequenced in a study of T cells in Graves' hyperthyroidism and ophthalmopathy. RNA transcripts provided the source from which TCR beta CDR3 regions were amplified. TCR CDR3 regions were first amplified by RT-PCR with HTBI primers. Each CDR3 protein gets one entry after TCRdb re-called the multiplex PCR reads with MiXCR. The sample consists of hundreds of thousands of distinct CDR3 sequences, 14% to 15% of them appearing once. Sequenced input: blood. The receptors originated from a woman in her 40s with Graves' ophthalmopathy.

This chain links TRBV20-1 with TRBJ2-2; TRBD2 matches at 13 bases. CDR1 DFQATT and CDR2 SNEGSKA come from the germline V gene (reference sequence). There are 16 residues in the CDR3. The junction had 6 bases not matched to a gene; V was cut back by 5 bases and J by 3 bases. The CDR3 nucleotides read TGCAGTGCTTCCACTAGCGGGAGGGCCGACACCGGGGAGCTGTTTTTT. It yields the protein CSASTSGRADTGELFF.

The chain is built from TRBV6-1 and TRBJ2-2; 10 bases map to TRBD1. V dropped 4 bases and J dropped 4; count of bases not matched to a gene: 3. The germline V gene encodes CDR1 MNHNS and CDR2 SASEGT. The CDR3 spans 15 residues. The CDR3 region is CASSGTGGFTGELFF. For the CDR3, the DNA is TGTGCCAGCAGTGGGACAGGGGGATTCACCGGGGAGCTGTTTTTT.

In the case of this clonotype: With a much larger clone just one base away, this may be a read error. CDR3 region: CASSVGTNGEQYF. As DNA, the CDR3 is TGTGCCAGCAGTGTCGGGACTAATGGTGAGCAGTACTTC. V usage is TRBV6-2 or TRBV6-3 and J usage is TRBJ2-7, with 7 bases that match TRBD2. CDR1 and CDR2 (germline): MNHEY, SVGEGT. V lost 5 bases, J lost 7 bases, and 8 bases stayed unmatched. The CDR3 is 13 amino acids.

This chain joins TRBV6-2 or TRBV6-3 and TRBJ1-2; D gene ambiguous. Trimming stripped 5 bases from V and 5 bases from J, with 9 bases between. CDR1 MNHEY and CDR2 SVGEGT come from the germline V gene. The CDR3 consists of 12 residues. CDR3 residues: CASSQSSYGYTF. The CDR3 DNA reads as TGTGCCAGCAGTCAAAGTTCTTATGGCTACACCTTC.

V gene TRBV28 combines with J gene TRBJ2-7; TRBD2 is a possible D gene (6 bases). Trimming stripped 4 bases from V and 2 bases from J, with 12 bases between. Germline CDR1 reads MDHEN; CDR2 reads SYDVKM. CDR3 size: 14 residues. CDR3 sequence: CASSSSDTTYEQYF. CDR3 coding DNA: TGTGCCAGCAGTTCTAGCGACACGACCTACGAGCAGTACTTC.

The J gene is TRBJ2-2, the V gene TRBV28, with 7 bases matching TRBD2. The CDR3 runs 16 residues. V dropped 2 bases and J dropped 5; count of bases not matched to a gene: 8. Per the germline V gene, CDR1 is MDHEN and CDR2 is SYDVKM. CDR3 protein: CASSLRAGAITGELFF. CDR3 coding DNA: TGTGCCAGCAGTTTAAGGGCGGGAGCCATAACCGGGGAGCTGTTTTTT.

Only a few counts were recorded for this clonotype. The chain uses TRBV5-6 and TRBJ1-1; D unresolved. Per the germline V gene, CDR1 is SGHDT and CDR2 is YYEEEE. The CDR3 is 15 residues long. The ends were cut back, 0 bases at V and 4 bases at J, with 13 bases in the middle. Here the CDR3 reads CASSLAPTPATEAFF. CDR3 DNA sequence: TGTGCCAGCAGCTTGGCCCCCACACCCGCCACTGAAGCTTTCTTT.

As for this clonotype: Likely a read error: the CDR3 ends without its conserved phenylalanine or tryptophan. Because the CDR3's place on the DNA is in doubt, the DNA is left out and the CDR3 is given as listed by TCRdb. The chain uses TRBV6-5 and TRBJ2-7. The germline V gene encodes CDR1 MNHEY and CDR2 SVGAGI. Inclusive of both ends, the CDR3 amounts to 8 amino acids. The CDR3 reads CASSYSRI.

The table lists this clonotype with many counts. This chain connects TRBV11-1 to TRBJ2-7; D is perhaps TRBD2 (6 bases). The germline V gene encodes CDR1 SGHAT and CDR2 FQDESV (reference sequence). Trimming removed 5 bases from V and 7 bases from J, with 15 bases in between. The CDR3 covers 13 residues. CDR3: CASSRTKPWEQYF. The CDR3 region has the DNA TGTGCCAGCAGCCGGACTAAGCCCTGGGAGCAGTACTTC.

The genes are TRBV19 and TRBJ1-1; 10 nucleotides line up with TRBD1. The germline V gene has CDR1 LNHDA and CDR2 SQIVND (reference sequence). The CDR3 length is 14 residues. V was pared by 6 bases and J by 4 bases, with 5 bases of the junction left unmatched. CDR3 nucleotides: TGTGCCAGTAGGGACAGGGGGAGCGGCACTGAAGCTTTCTTT. It translates to CASRDRGSGTEAFF.

This clonotype was seen many times. The CDR3 region is CASSPTSGGTYEQYF. CDR3 DNA: TGTGCCAGCAGTCCGACTAGCGGGGGCACCTACGAGCAGTACTTC. J is TRBJ2-7 and V is TRBV12-3 or TRBV12-4, with TRBD2 matching 12 bases. With 5 bases clipped from V and 2 bases from J, the junction kept 4 bases outside the gene matches. The CDR3 runs 15 residues.

This clonotype was seen at least ten times. J is TRBJ2-7 and V is TRBV7-2; TRBD1 aligns across 7 bases. This CDR3 spans 13 amino acids. The V and J ends lost 2 bases and 6 bases, in that order; junction bases with no gene match: 4. The germline CDR1 and CDR2 sequences are SGHTA and FQGNSA. The CDR3 is CASSLSQGSEQYF. CDR3 DNA sequence: TGTGCCAGCAGCTTATCACAGGGGTCCGAGCAGTACTTC.

The genes are TRBV4-3 and TRBJ2-6; 8 bases are a match to TRBD1. With V trimmed by 8 bases and J by 1 base, 4 bases remained unmatched. The CDR3 totals 15 residues. CDR1 and CDR2 from the germline V gene are LGHNA and YSLEER. The CDR3: CASGRGLSGANVLTF. CDR3 nucleotide sequence: TGCGCCAGCGGCAGGGGGCTGTCTGGGGCCAACGTCCTGACTTTC.

This clonotype was observed at least ten times. The chain employs TRBV12-3 or TRBV12-4 and TRBJ2-5, with 8 bases fitting TRBD2. The CDR3 extends over 15 amino acids. V lost 6 bases, J lost 2 bases, and 8 bases stayed unmatched. Here the CDR3 DNA reads TGTGCCAGCAGCCCTGGGGCGGGAGGACAAGAGACCCAGTACTTC. It specifies CASSPGAGGQETQYF.

This clonotype occurred a few times. Germline and junction disagree at one end, which may indicate a read error. The V gene is TRBV7-8, the J gene TRBJ1-5; D is uncertain. The length of the CDR3 is 16 residues. The germline V gene has CDR1 SGHVS and CDR2 FQNEAQ. The CDR3 protein is CANSLKEFQLDQPQHF. For the CDR3, the DNA is TGTGCCAACAGCCTAAAGGAGTTCCAGCTGGATCAGCCCCAGCATTTT.

This clonotype was seen at least ten times. J is TRBJ2-7 and V is TRBV6-1; TRBD1 matches at 12 bases. In germline, CDR1 is MNHNS, CDR2 SASEGT. The CDR3 spans 15 residues. The ends lost 1 base at V and 6 bases at J; junction bases unmatched: 4. This chain's CDR3 is CASSEVGTGGREQYF. The CDR3 DNA follows: TGTGCCAGCAGTGAAGTCGGGACAGGGGGCCGCGAGCAGTACTTC.

This clonotype came up many times. V and J are TRBV11-2 and TRBJ2-7; tentative D call: TRBD1 (6 bases). Germline V gives CDR1 SGHAT, CDR2 FQNNGV. The length of the CDR3 is 16 residues. Deletions cut 3 bases from V and 2 bases from J, with 17 bases between. The CDR3 DNA follows: TGTGCCAGCAGCTTGCACTCAGGGGCCCGAACCTACGAGCAGTACTTC. Its protein product is CASSLHSGARTYEQYF.

This clonotype was observed at least ten times. The rearrangement links TRBV7-9 to TRBJ2-7, with a possible D match to TRBD2 (6 bases). Germline CDR1 and CDR2: SEHNR and FQNEAQ (reference sequence). CDR3 length equals 14 residues. The V gene lost 1 base and the J gene lost 2 bases, with 9 bases spanning the gap. This CDR3 is CASSLVPSAYEQYF. Written as DNA, the CDR3 is TGTGCCAGCAGCTTAGTGCCTAGCGCCTACGAGCAGTACTTC.

There are many counts of this clonotype. The chain carries TRBV20-1 and TRBJ2-7, with 8 positions matching TRBD2. Germline assignment: CDR1 DFQATT and CDR2 SNEGSKA (reference sequence). The J segment lost 0 bases and the V segment lost 6 bases, leaving 7 bases of the junction unmatched. The CDR3 extends over 14 amino acids. This CDR3 is CSAFSGTNSYEQYF. The CDR3 DNA reads as TGCAGTGCATTTAGCGGGACCAACTCCTACGAGCAGTACTTC.

This clonotype turned up a few times. The rearrangement links TRBV29-1 to TRBJ1-2; TRBD1 matches at 10 bases. Germline-derived CDR1 and CDR2 are SQVTM and ANQGSEA. J was trimmed by 5 bases and V by 3 bases; bases with no gene match: 9. CDR3 length: 15 residues. CDR3 residues: CSVDPAGTGAYGYTF. The CDR3, as DNA: TGCAGCGTTGACCCCGCCGGGACAGGGGCTTATGGCTACACCTTC.

This clonotype has at least ten counts. This rearrangement joins TRBV4-2 to TRBJ2-2; 9 positions match TRBD2. CDR3 length equals 20 residues. V was pared by 4 bases and J by 1 base, with 16 bases of the junction left unmatched. Per germline, CDR1 LGHNA and CDR2 YNFKEQ. CDR3: CASSPSLAGSLRRNTGELFF. Here the CDR3 DNA reads TGTGCCAGCAGCCCGAGTCTAGCGGGGAGCCTAAGAAGGAACACCGGGGAGCTGTTTTTT.

The CDR3 sequence is CATRDSGQQETQYF. The CDR3 bases are TGTGCCACCAGAGACTCGGGACAGCAAGAGACCCAGTACTTC. The chain links TRBV24-1 to TRBJ2-5; 7 nucleotides line up with TRBD1. The junction had 6 bases not matched to a gene; V was cut back by 7 bases and J by 2 bases. The CDR3 length is 14 residues. Germline CDR1 reads KGHDR; CDR2 reads SFDVKD.

The J gene is TRBJ2-7, the V gene TRBV4-1; D gene ambiguous. The CDR3 runs to 14 residues. V lost 2 bases, J lost 0 bases, and 8 bases lay in between. Germline V CDR1 and CDR2: MGHRA, YSYEKL. CDR3 coding DNA: TGCGCCAGCAGCCAACCAAGTGACTCCTACGAGCAGTACTTC. Translation: CASSQPSDSYEQYF.

This clonotype was detected ten times or more. The J gene is TRBJ2-5, the V gene TRBV25-1, with D possibly being TRBD1 (5 bases). Germline-derived CDR1 and CDR2 are MGHDK and SYGVNS. Trimming pared 4 bases from V and 4 bases from J, leaving 10 bases between. This CDR3 has 13 amino acids. DNA for the CDR3: TGTGCCAGCAGTGTGCAGGGTCCAGAGACCCAGTACTTC. Amino acid sequence: CASSVQGPETQYF.

This clonotype was observed at least ten times. The rearrangement joins TRBV20-1 to TRBJ2-5; D is ambiguous. This CDR3 has 13 amino acids. Trimming removed 5 bases from V and 4 bases from J, with 14 bases in between. Germline assignment: CDR1 DFQATT and CDR2 SNEGSKA (reference sequence). The CDR3 DNA follows: TGCAGTGCTGCCGTCCCGGTTGGAGAGACCCAGTACTTC. As protein: CSAAVPVGETQYF.

This clonotype was seen repeatedly, ten times or more. The chain links TRBV6-1 to TRBJ1-2, with D possibly TRBD1 on 6 matching bases. This CDR3 region has 13 residues. Germline CDR1 reads MNHNS; CDR2 reads SASEGT. V lost 5 bases and J lost 4, with 11 bases in between. The CDR3 sequence is CASSPTGFYGYTF. CDR3 nucleotides: TGTGCCAGCAGTCCAACAGGGTTCTATGGCTACACCTTC.

This clonotype appeared once. The chain combines TRBV30 with TRBJ1-1; D may be TRBD1 (5 bases). The CDR3 has 15 residues. V was cut by 2 bases and J by 2 bases, with 15 bases left in between. Germline V gives CDR1 GTSNPN, CDR2 SVGIG (reference sequence). The CDR3 region has the DNA TGTGCCTGGAGTCGTAAGGGGCAGGGAAACACTGAAGCTTTCTTT. Encoded protein: CAWSRKGQGNTEAFF.

The rearrangement uses TRBV6-2 or TRBV6-3 and TRBJ2-5, with D perhaps assigned TRBD1 or TRBD2 (5 bases each). The CDR3 sequence is 14 residues long. Trimming stripped 11 bases from V and 3 bases from J, with 19 bases between. The germline CDR1 and CDR2 sequences are MNHEY and SVGEGT. This CDR3 is CAGCDYQGEETQYF. The CDR3 bases are TGTGCCGGTTGCGATTATCAGGGAGAAGAGACCCAGTACTTC.